These T cell receptor beta chains were read from a single sample in a study of blood T cell repertoires in COVID-19. Assay used: immunoSEQ multiplex PCR; TCRdb lists only in-frame clones, some missing. The sample holds a few hundred thousand clones, 86% seen once. The sequenced material came from peripheral blood. The receptors come from a woman in her 30s with active or convalescent COVID-19. Each CDR3 is given with its conserved first and last residue. The D gene is left open where the match is weak. Where a row states a size, it is once, few, many or the class of an expanded clone; other rows omit it.

J gene: TRBJ2-1; D gene: TRBD2; clone size: .; V gene: TRBV6-5; CDR3 DNA: TGTGCCAGCAGCTTACTAGCGGGGTACAATGAGCAGTTCTTC; CDR3 protein: CASSLLAGYNEQFF
J gene: TRBJ1-3; D gene: TRBD1; clone size: .; V gene: TRBV3-1/TRBV3-2; CDR3 DNA: TGTGCCAGCCGACAGGGGGAAGGTGGAAACACCATATATTTT; CDR3 protein: CASRQGEGGNTIYF
J gene: TRBJ1-1; D gene: TRBD1; clone size: few; V gene: TRBV10-1; CDR3 DNA: TGCGCCAGCAGTGAAGGACAGGGGGACACTGAAGCTTTCTTT; CDR3 protein: CASSEGQGDTEAFF
J gene: TRBJ2-5; D gene: TRBD2; clone size: .; V gene: TRBV5-1; CDR3 DNA: TGCGCCAGCAGCCTAATAGCGGGGGGAAACCAAGAGACCCAGTACTTC; CDR3 protein: CASSLIAGGNQETQYF
J gene: TRBJ2-7; D gene: .; clone size: .; V gene: TRBV6-6; CDR3 DNA: TGTGCCAGCAGTTATCCGGACATCTCCTACGAGCAGTACTTC; CDR3 protein: CASSYPDISYEQYF
J gene: TRBJ2-6; D gene: .; clone size: .; V gene: TRBV4-3; CDR3 DNA: TGCGCCAGCAGTGCCGGGGTCAGCTCTGGGGCCAACGTCCTGACTTTC; CDR3 protein: CASSAGVSSGANVLTF
J gene: TRBJ2-3; D gene: TRBD2; clone size: .; V gene: TRBV9; CDR3 DNA: TGTGCCAGCCGCGCGCGGGGGGGGGACCCCGATACGCAGTATTTT; CDR3 protein: CASRARGGDPDTQYF
J gene: TRBJ1-3; D gene: .; clone size: .; V gene: TRBV11-2; CDR3 DNA: TGTGCCAGCAGCTACGGGTTGAGGGACACCATATATTTT; CDR3 protein: CASSYGLRDTIYF
J gene: TRBJ1-2; D gene: .; clone size: .; V gene: TRBV6-5; CDR3 DNA: TGTGCCAGCAGGGGGGCAGGCATTGGCTACACCTTC; CDR3 protein: CASRGAGIGYTF
J gene: TRBJ2-3; D gene: .; clone size: .; V gene: TRBV7-2; CDR3 DNA: TGTGCCAGCAGCCGCTCAGGCGACGATACGCAGTATTTT; CDR3 protein: CASSRSGDDTQYF
J gene: TRBJ2-7; D gene: .; clone size: .; V gene: TRBV11-3; CDR3 DNA: TGTGCCAGCAGCCTTACGGGACAAAGCTACGAGCAGTACTTC; CDR3 protein: CASSLTGQSYEQYF
J gene: TRBJ2-1; D gene: .; clone size: .; V gene: TRBV4-3; CDR3 DNA: TGCGCCAGCAGCCAACGGGGGTTCAGCCATGAGCAGTTCTTC; CDR3 protein: CASSQRGFSHEQFF
J gene: TRBJ2-4; D gene: .; clone size: .; V gene: TRBV29-1; CDR3 DNA: TGCAGCGTTGGGGGGGACGGCTCAAACATTCAGTACTTC; CDR3 protein: CSVGGDGSNIQYF
J gene: TRBJ1-3; D gene: TRBD1; clone size: few; V gene: TRBV18; CDR3 DNA: TGTGCCAGCTCTCAACCGGGACAGGGATCGGGAAACACCATATATTTT; CDR3 protein: CASSQPGQGSGNTIYF
J gene: TRBJ1-5; D gene: .; clone size: .; V gene: TRBV28; CDR3 DNA: TGTGCCAGCAGACTAACAGGGTCTTTCATCCAGCCCCAGCATTTT; CDR3 protein: CASRLTGSFIQPQHF
J gene: TRBJ2-3; D gene: .; clone size: .; V gene: TRBV11-3; CDR3 DNA: TGTGCCAGCAGCACAACTACAGGACCTACGCAGTATTTT; CDR3 protein: CASSTTTGPTQYF
J gene: TRBJ2-7; D gene: .; clone size: .; V gene: TRBV12-5; CDR3 DNA: TGTGCTAGTGGTCCACTCTCCTATTCTCGGGCCTACGAGCAGTACTTC; CDR3 protein: CASGPLSYSRAYEQYF
J gene: TRBJ1-3; D gene: .; clone size: .; V gene: TRBV29-1; CDR3 DNA: TGCAGCGCGATCCAGGGCTTAGGAGGAAACACCATATATTTT; CDR3 protein: CSAIQGLGGNTIYF
J gene: TRBJ1-2; D gene: TRBD1; clone size: .; V gene: TRBV18; CDR3 DNA: TGTGCCAGCTCACCAGGAAACAGGGGTCTAGCTAACTATGGCTACACCTTC; CDR3 protein: CASSPGNRGLANYGYTF
J gene: TRBJ2-1; D gene: .; clone size: .; V gene: TRBV28; CDR3 DNA: TGTGCCAGCAAAAGGACCGGGGGGCCCTCCTACAATGAGCAGTTCTTC; CDR3 protein: CASKRTGGPSYNEQFF
J gene: TRBJ1-2; D gene: .; clone size: few; V gene: TRBV2; CDR3 DNA: TGTGCCAGCACCTCGGGACTCCCTAAGGGCACCTTC; CDR3 protein: CASTSGLPKGTF
J gene: TRBJ1-4; D gene: .; clone size: .; V gene: TRBV5-1; CDR3 DNA: TGCGCCAGCAGGCCAGGGATCGCAACTAATGAAAAACTGTTTTTT; CDR3 protein: CASRPGIATNEKLFF
J gene: TRBJ1-1; D gene: .; clone size: .; V gene: TRBV5-1; CDR3 DNA: TGCGCCAGCGCTCAAACGACGGGGGGCACTGAAGCTTTCTTT; CDR3 protein: CASAQTTGGTEAFF
J gene: TRBJ2-3; D gene: TRBD1; clone size: .; V gene: TRBV7-8; CDR3 DNA: TGTGCCAGCAGCCGAGCTGGGACAGGAACAGATACGCAGTATTTT; CDR3 protein: CASSRAGTGTDTQYF
J gene: TRBJ1-1; D gene: .; clone size: .; V gene: TRBV29-1; CDR3 DNA: TGCAGCGTTCAAGAATACATGAACACTGAAGCTTTCTTT; CDR3 protein: CSVQEYMNTEAFF
J gene: TRBJ1-5; D gene: .; clone size: .; V gene: TRBV4-2; CDR3 DNA: TGTGCCAGCAGCCAAGTCGGGGGTTACAACCAGCCCCAGCATTTT; CDR3 protein: CASSQVGGYNQPQHF
J gene: TRBJ1-6; D gene: TRBD1; clone size: .; V gene: TRBV29-1; CDR3 DNA: TGCAGCGTCCGGACAGGGGTTAATTCACCCCTCCACTTT; CDR3 protein: CSVRTGVNSPLHF
J gene: TRBJ1-2; D gene: .; clone size: .; V gene: TRBV30; CDR3 DNA: TGTGCCTGGACCCAGGGAATCCATGGCTACACCTTC; CDR3 protein: CAWTQGIHGYTF
J gene: TRBJ2-6; D gene: TRBD1; clone size: .; V gene: TRBV7-9; CDR3 DNA: TGTGCCGCTAGACAGGGCTCAGGGGCCAACGTCCTGACTTTC; CDR3 protein: CAARQGSGANVLTF
J gene: TRBJ2-3; D gene: TRBD2; clone size: .; V gene: TRBV7-2; CDR3 DNA: TGTGCCAGCAGCTTAGATAGGGAGGGGTTTGATACGCAGTATTTT; CDR3 protein: CASSLDREGFDTQYF
J gene: TRBJ1-2; D gene: TRBD1; clone size: .; V gene: TRBV19; CDR3 DNA: TGTGCCAGTAGACGAGGGGGCGAGCAGAGCTCTAACTATGGCTACACCTTC; CDR3 protein: CASRRGGEQSSNYGYTF
J gene: TRBJ1-2; D gene: TRBD1; clone size: .; V gene: TRBV24-1; CDR3 DNA: TGTGCCACCAGTGATCCGACAGGGGGCCACTATGGCTACACCTTC; CDR3 protein: CATSDPTGGHYGYTF
J gene: TRBJ1-5; D gene: .; clone size: .; V gene: TRBV30; CDR3 DNA: TGTGCCTGGAGTGTACAACGGGGTCAGTCCAATCAGCCCCAGCATTTT; CDR3 protein: CAWSVQRGQSNQPQHF